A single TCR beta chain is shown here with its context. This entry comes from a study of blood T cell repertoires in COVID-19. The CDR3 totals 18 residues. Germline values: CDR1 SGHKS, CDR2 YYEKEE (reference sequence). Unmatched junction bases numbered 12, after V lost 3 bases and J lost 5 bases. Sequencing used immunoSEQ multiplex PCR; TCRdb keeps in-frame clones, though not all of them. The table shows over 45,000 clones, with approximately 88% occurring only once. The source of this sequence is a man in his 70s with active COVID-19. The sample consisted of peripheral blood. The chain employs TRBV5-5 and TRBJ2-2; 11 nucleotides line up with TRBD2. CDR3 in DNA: TGTGCCAGCAGCTCCGGGACTAGCGGTTCTCGGTTTACCGGGGAGCTGTTTTTT. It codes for CASSSGTSGSRFTGELFF.